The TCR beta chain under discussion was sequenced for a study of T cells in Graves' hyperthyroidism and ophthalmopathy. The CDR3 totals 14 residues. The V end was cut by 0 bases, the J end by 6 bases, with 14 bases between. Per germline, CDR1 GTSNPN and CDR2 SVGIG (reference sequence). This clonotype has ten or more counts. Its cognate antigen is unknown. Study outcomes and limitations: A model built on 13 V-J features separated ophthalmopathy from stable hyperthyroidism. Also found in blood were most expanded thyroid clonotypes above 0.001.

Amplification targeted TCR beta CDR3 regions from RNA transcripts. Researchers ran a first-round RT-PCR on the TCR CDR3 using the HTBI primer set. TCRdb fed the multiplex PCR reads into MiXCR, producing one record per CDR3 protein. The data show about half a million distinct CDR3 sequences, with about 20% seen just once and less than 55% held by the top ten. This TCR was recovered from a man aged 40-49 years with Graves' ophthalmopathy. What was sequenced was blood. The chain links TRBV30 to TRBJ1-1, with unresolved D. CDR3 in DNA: TGTGCCTGGAGTGTAATCCCTCGTGGGGCTGAAGCTTTCTTT. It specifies CAWSVIPRGAEAFF.